The 9 T cell receptor beta chains below come from one sample, sequenced in a study of blood T cells in healthy people across ages. A second 7 to 11 cycle PCR used barcoded and J-beta primers. MiXCR was run by TCRdb on the 5' RACE reads, yielding one entry per CDR3 protein. The sample includes over 1,300,000 distinct CDR3 sequences, 59% of them seen just once. Sequencing input: blood. The source is a man between 18 and 35 years old in good health.

This clonotype was picked up many times. The rearrangement links TRBV12-3 or TRBV12-4 to TRBJ1-2; 7 bases map to TRBD1. The CDR3 totals 14 residues. Germline trimming cut 3 bases from V and 2 bases from J; bases unmatched to any gene: 3. The CDR3 sequence: CASSFGGQNYGYTF. The CDR3 bases are TGTGCCAGCAGTTTCGGGGGACAGAACTATGGCTACACCTTC.

V usage is TRBV6-2 or TRBV6-3 and J usage is TRBJ2-2; D unclear. V dropped 5 bases and J dropped 4 bases, with 14 bases sitting between them. There are 15 residues in the CDR3. Germline loops: CDR1 MNHEY, CDR2 SVGEGT. The CDR3 bases are TGTGCCAGCAGTCTCACCTCGACACGCACCGGGGAGCTGTTTTTT. It is translated as CASSLTSTRTGELFF.

This clonotype appeared many times. The V and J genes are TRBV11-2 and TRBJ2-7; a possible D gene is TRBD1 (6 bases). The germline V gene has CDR1 SGHAT and CDR2 FQNNGV. Trimming cost V 2 bases and J 3 bases, with 8 bases left between them. The CDR3 extends over 13 amino acids. The CDR3 DNA sequence: TGTGCCAGCAGCTTAATCAGGGGCTACGAGCAGTACTTC. Translating gives CASSLIRGYEQYF. The full variable domain, with the rest looked up from reference TRBV11-2 and TRBJ2-7, is EAGVAQSPRYKIIEKRQSVAFWCNPISGHATLYWYQQILGQGPKLLIQFQNNGVVDDSQLPKDRFSAERLKGVDSTLKIQPAKLEDSAVYLCASSLIRGYEQYFGPGTRLTVT.

The gene calls are TRBV20-1 and TRBJ2-2; the D is unclear. The germline V gene has CDR1 DFQATT and CDR2 SNEGSKA (reference sequence). This CDR3 has 13 residues. The ends were cut back, 3 bases at V and 4 bases at J, with 9 bases in the middle. CDR3 sequence reads: CSASRVGTGELFF. CDR3 in DNA: TGCAGTGCTAGTAGGGTGGGCACCGGGGAGCTGTTTTTT.

The rearrangement uses TRBV4-1 and TRBJ2-7; no definite D call. Germline assignment: CDR1 MGHRA and CDR2 YSYEKL. This CDR3 region has 14 residues. Trimming removed 4 bases from V and 7 bases from J, with 17 bases in between. CDR3 DNA: TGCGCCAGCAGCCCGTCGACGGAAGTGGGGGAGCAGTACTTC. Residues: CASSPSTEVGEQYF.

The chain's CDR3 is CASSQRTSDFRDTQYF. For the CDR3, the DNA is TGTGCCAGCAGCCAACGGACTAGCGACTTCAGAGATACGCAGTATTTT. This sequence joins TRBV4-2 and TRBJ2-3, with 9 bases aligning to TRBD2. The V gene end was trimmed by 2 bases and the J gene end by 5 bases; junction bases not matched to a gene: 8. CDR3 length: 16 amino acids. The germline CDR1 and CDR2 sequences are LGHNA and YNFKEQ.

The chain joins TRBV20-1 to TRBJ1-1; TRBD1 aligns across 10 bases. Germline loops: CDR1 DFQATT, CDR2 SNEGSKA (reference sequence). CDR3 length: 23 amino acids. V shed 0 bases, J shed 1 base, and the junction held 26 bases outside the gene matches. CDR3 protein: CSARDLTLSGQGTSAEKNTEAFF. As DNA, the CDR3 is TGCAGTGCTAGAGATCTAACGCTTTCGGGACAGGGGACTTCGGCCGAAAAGAACACTGAAGCTTTCTTT.

This clonotype was seen a few times. The chain couples TRBV25-1 to TRBJ2-2; D gene ambiguous. The germline gives CDR1 MGHDK, CDR2 SYGVNS. The CDR3 has 13 amino acids. V dropped 6 bases and J dropped 0 bases, with 5 bases sitting between them. The DNA for the CDR3 is TGTGCCAGCAGAGCCACGAACACCGGGGAGCTGTTTTTT. Translated, it gives CASRATNTGELFF.

V and J are TRBV7-9 and TRBJ1-4, with D possibly matching TRBD1 (5 bases). The CDR3 sequence is 13 residues long. Between the trimmed V and J ends, which lost 5 bases and 7 bases, there was a span of 11 bases. The germline V gene has CDR1 SEHNR and CDR2 FQNEAQ (reference sequence). CDR3 loop: CASSGGAGEKLFF. In DNA form, the CDR3 reads TGTGCCAGCAGCGGGGGAGCAGGTGAAAAACTGTTTTTT.